This is a list of T cell receptor beta chains from one sample in a study of graft-versus-host responses after intestinal transplantation. This table comes from immunoSEQ multiplex PCR, and its TCRdb copy is limited to in-frame clones, with some not included. This sample carries nearly 7,500 clones, about 70% of them seen once, and the ten largest clones take less than 20%. The sample here was ileum tissue, taken approximately 35 weeks after intestinal transplantation. These receptors were collected from a human patient who received an intestinal transplant, so some T cells may come from the graft donor. Both conserved end residues are trimmed from each CDR3. D genes are given only for firm matches.

V: TRBV6-5; J: TRBJ2-2; length: 12; D: .; CDR3: ASSGRVNTGELF
V: TRBV5-4; J: TRBJ2-2; length: 15; D: TRBD2; CDR3: ASSLDWGLANTGELF
V: TRBV10-3; J: TRBJ1-1; length: 11; D: .; CDR3: AIRTGMNTEAF
V: TRBV5-4; J: TRBJ2-1; length: 15; D: .; CDR3: ASSQVVWGDSYNEQF
V: TRBV4-2; J: TRBJ2-1; length: 14; D: .; CDR3: ASSQVLQGSYNEQF
V: TRBV5-4; J: TRBJ2-2; length: 15; D: TRBD2; CDR3: ASSPTSGGATSGELF
V: TRBV5-1; J: TRBJ2-5; length: 10; D: .; CDR3: ASSLVGETQY
V: TRBV4-1; J: TRBJ1-3; length: 13; D: .; CDR3: ASSPRTITGNTIY
V: TRBV27; J: TRBJ1-1; length: 13; D: TRBD1; CDR3: ASSLGTGGGSEAF
V: TRBV9; J: TRBJ2-3; length: 13; D: TRBD2; CDR3: ASSVRSGNTDTQY
V: TRBV19; J: TRBJ1-2; length: 10; D: .; CDR3: ASTSDIYGYT
V: TRBV7-2; J: TRBJ1-2; length: 12; D: .; CDR3: ASSLVAGDYGYT
V: TRBV28; J: TRBJ1-2; length: 12; D: TRBD1; CDR3: ASRGRTGRYGYT
V: TRBV2; J: TRBJ1-3; length: 12; D: .; CDR3: ASKEESSGNTIY
V: TRBV19; J: TRBJ1-2; length: 13; D: .; CDR3: ASSPVRDGDYGYT
V: TRBV19; J: TRBJ2-3; length: 11; D: .; CDR3: ASSLVLADTQY
V: TRBV7-3; J: TRBJ2-1; length: 13; D: TRBD1; CDR3: ASSLTPGQGGGQF
V: TRBV19; J: TRBJ1-1; length: 10; D: .; CDR3: ASSIAGREAF
V: TRBV28; J: TRBJ1-2; length: 12; D: .; CDR3: ASSSSLNPYGYT
V: TRBV4-3; J: TRBJ1-1; length: 12; D: TRBD1; CDR3: ASSQESGDSGAF
V: TRBV9; J: TRBJ2-5; length: 12; D: .; CDR3: ASSVGGGWETQY
V: TRBV6-5; J: TRBJ2-5; length: 13; D: TRBD2; CDR3: ASRPGLAGLETQY
V: TRBV5-4; J: TRBJ2-3; length: 14; D: TRBD2; CDR3: ASSMGLAGGTDTQY
V: TRBV29-1; J: TRBJ1-2; length: 12; D: .; CDR3: SVEVPGVTYGYT
V: TRBV19; J: TRBJ1-6; length: 12; D: .; CDR3: ASSVAGRESPLH
V: TRBV19; J: TRBJ1-1; length: 13; D: TRBD1; CDR3: ASSIRLTGYTEAF
V: TRBV6-1; J: TRBJ1-6; length: 13; D: .; CDR3: ASSARQPLASPLH
V: TRBV7-9; J: TRBJ2-2; length: 14; D: TRBD2; CDR3: ASSLTPAGVTGELF
V: TRBV5-1; J: TRBJ1-6; length: 12; D: .; CDR3: ASSPGLYNSPLH
V: TRBV4-1; J: TRBJ1-1; length: 11; D: .; CDR3: ASSPAIALQAF
V: TRBV7-2; J: TRBJ1-5; length: 11; D: .; CDR3: ASSTRGVQPQH
V: TRBV5-1; J: TRBJ2-3; length: 13; D: .; CDR3: ASSLADEITDTQY
V: TRBV5-6; J: TRBJ1-1; length: 11; D: .; CDR3: ASRPQENTEAF
V: TRBV28; J: TRBJ2-5; length: 13; D: TRBD2; CDR3: ASSLGTSGWETQY
V: TRBV7-8; J: TRBJ1-4; length: 14; D: .; CDR3: ASSLAGPPASEKLF
V: TRBV28; J: TRBJ2-3; length: 11; D: .; CDR3: ASTVSSTDTQY
V: TRBV29-1; J: TRBJ2-5; length: 9; D: .; CDR3: SGVGQETQY
V: TRBV7-2; J: TRBJ2-1; length: 11; D: .; CDR3: ATEPPVYNEQF
V: TRBV4-3; J: TRBJ1-1; length: 13; D: TRBD1; CDR3: ASSHRTGPGTEAF
V: TRBV4-1; J: TRBJ2-2; length: 16; D: TRBD1; CDR3: ASSQDGPQGANTGELF
V: TRBV2; J: TRBJ1-5; length: 11; D: .; CDR3: ASMLGRGQPQH
V: TRBV18; J: TRBJ1-2; length: 17; D: TRBD1; CDR3: ASSPSEWDRALLNYGYT
V: TRBV5-5; J: TRBJ1-5; length: 17; D: .; CDR3: ASSFTAIGNLGINQPQH
V: TRBV5-1; J: TRBJ2-1; length: 14; D: TRBD1; CDR3: ASSLRSGQGYGEQF
V: TRBV28; J: TRBJ1-4; length: 16; D: .; CDR3: ASSFFLWGVPRIEKLF
V: TRBV19; J: TRBJ1-6; length: 13; D: .; CDR3: ASSISGSGNSPLH
V: TRBV7-3; J: TRBJ2-2; length: 12; D: .; CDR3: ASSRHPATGELF
V: TRBV27; J: TRBJ2-1; length: 15; D: TRBD2; CDR3: ASSTLLAESLGNEQF
V: TRBV29-1; J: TRBJ2-3; length: 14; D: .; CDR3: SVEVLDEASTDTQY
V: TRBV5-1; J: TRBJ2-1; length: 17; D: .; CDR3: ASSFNVVRGTPEYNEQF
V: TRBV5-1; J: TRBJ2-2; length: 13; D: TRBD1; CDR3: ASSLGQGATGELF
V: TRBV2; J: TRBJ1-1; length: 12; D: .; CDR3: ASSVIWGSTEAF